A selection of T cell receptor beta chains follows, all from one sample in a study of cytotoxic CD8 clonotypes in ibrutinib-treated CLL. Here immunoSEQ multiplex PCR was the method, and the copy in TCRdb shows in-frame clones only, minus some. The sample holds around 140,000 clones, approximately 80% seen once. The sample in question was PBMCs, obtained after 12 months of ibrutinib treatment. Every receptor here comes from a human donor with chronic lymphocytic leukemia. Both conserved end residues are part of each CDR3. The order of the fields is J gene, clone size, V gene, D gene, CDR3 DNA, CDR3 protein. The D gene is left open where the match is weak. The size entry is marked missing in some rows and otherwise reads once, few, many or a size class.

TRBJ2-7 - TRBV5-1 - TGCGCCAGCAGCTTGGGGGCTTTCAACGAGCAGTACTTC CASSLGAFNEQYF
TRBJ2-7 - TRBV21-1 - TGTGCCAGCAGCAACCCTAGCGGAGCCTACGAGCAGTACTTC CASSNPSGAYEQYF
TRBJ2-2 - TRBV9 TRBD1 TGTGCCAGCAGCGTTCCGGGACAGGGGCCGGGGACCGGGGAGCTGTTTTTT CASSVPGQGPGTGELFF
TRBJ1-2 - TRBV5-1 - TGCGCCAGCAGCCCCGCGGACCGACCTGGCGGCTACACCTTC CASSPADRPGGYTF
TRBJ2-3 - TRBV27 - TGTGCCAGCAGTTTGAGCACAGATACGCAGTATTTT CASSLSTDTQYF
TRBJ2-1 - TRBV5-1 - TGCGCCAGCAGCGGCTCCTACAATGAGCAGTTCTTC CASSGSYNEQFF
TRBJ2-7 - TRBV18 TRBD2 TGTGCCAGCTCACCACCCCTAGCGGGGGACTACGAGCAGTACTTC CASSPPLAGDYEQYF
TRBJ1-4 - TRBV15 - TGTGCCACCAGCACCTTATGGGGTTTTCGCGAAAAACTGTTTTTT CATSTLWGFREKLFF
TRBJ2-7 few TRBV7-9 - TGTGCCAGCAGCTTTCAGGTTTCAACCTACGAGCAGTACTTC CASSFQVSTYEQYF
TRBJ1-1 once TRBV9 - TGTGCCAGCAGTACAGGGAGGACTGAAGCTTTCTTT CASSTGRTEAFF
TRBJ2-3 - TRBV2 - TGTGCCAGCAGTGAGAGTGGTTCCGGCACAGATACGCAGTATTTT CASSESGSGTDTQYF
TRBJ1-2 - TRBV18 TRBD1 TGTGCCAGCTCACCAGGACAGGGAGGCTACACCTTC CASSPGQGGYTF
TRBJ2-7 - TRBV19 - TGTGCCAGTAGTGCACAGGGTAATTCCTACGAGCAGTACTTC CASSAQGNSYEQYF
TRBJ1-3 - TRBV6-5 TRBD1 TGTGCCAGCAGTTCTATATGGACAGGGCCTAACACCATATATTTT CASSSIWTGPNTIYF
TRBJ2-1 - TRBV10-3 - TGTGCCATCACCGAGCGGTCGGGCAATGAGCAGTTCTTC CAITERSGNEQFF
TRBJ2-5 - TRBV7-8 - TGTGCCGTGGGCCGGACGTTTGGAGAGACCCAGTACTTC CAVGRTFGETQYF
TRBJ2-7 - TRBV7-2 - TGTGCCAGCAGCTTAGTCCCCTCCCCAGGGACCTACGAGCAGTACTTC CASSLVPSPGTYEQYF
TRBJ2-5 - TRBV13 - TGTGCCAGCAGGATCCACCCTCAAGAGACCCAGTACTTC CASRIHPQETQYF
TRBJ2-7 - TRBV7-9 - TGTGCCAGCAGCTCGGCGGTCGAGCAGTACTTC CASSSAVEQYF
TRBJ1-1 once TRBV7-3 - TGTGCCAGCAGCTTAATTCGCCGGATGGGGAACACTGAAGCTTTCTTT CASSLIRRMGNTEAFF
TRBJ2-7 - TRBV28 - TGTGCCAGCAGTTCCAACGGAAACTACGAGCAGTACTTC CASSSNGNYEQYF
TRBJ1-2 few TRBV19 TRBD1 TGTGCCAGCGCCCGAGTACAGGGGGCGCCCGTGGTCGGCTACACCTTC CASARVQGAPVVGYTF
TRBJ2-7 few TRBV27 - TGTGCCAGCAACCCTTACGAGCAGTACTTC CASNPYEQYF
TRBJ2-3 - TRBV6-1 TRBD2 TGTGCCAGCAGTGCTTACTTAGCGGGGGGGCCTATGGGGCAGTATTTT CASSAYLAGGPMGQYF
TRBJ2-1 - TRBV27 - TGTGCCAGCAGTTTAGCGGGCGTTAAAAATGAGCAGTTCTTC CASSLAGVKNEQFF
TRBJ2-7 - TRBV7-8 - TGTGCCAGCAGGGCCGGGACATCCTACGAGCAGTACTTC CASRAGTSYEQYF
TRBJ1-1 - TRBV10-1 - TGCGCCAGTCCTGGGGGGGAATCGGCAGGGTTTGGCACTGAAGCTTTCTTT CASPGGESAGFGTEAFF
TRBJ1-2 - TRBV19 - TGTGCCAGTAGTACTCGGGACGGCACTAACTATGGCTACACCTTC CASSTRDGTNYGYTF
TRBJ1-4 - TRBV28 - TGTGCCAGCAGTTTCGGGCAGAGTAATGAAAAACTGTTTTTT CASSFGQSNEKLFF
TRBJ2-2 - TRBV10-3 - TGTGCCATCAGCTCATCAGGGGCCGGTCGGACCGGGGAGCTGTTTTTT CAISSSGAGRTGELFF
TRBJ2-7 - TRBV7-2 TRBD2 TGTGCCAGCAGCCACGACGGACTAGCGCGTTACGAGCAGTACTTC CASSHDGLARYEQYF
TRBJ2-6 - TRBV18 - TGTGCCAGCTCACCCCAAGGTGGGGTCCCTGGGGCCAACGTCCTGACTTTC CASSPQGGVPGANVLTF
TRBJ2-3 - TRBV5-1 - TGCGCCAGCAGCCCATCGCGCGGAGATACGCAGTATTTT CASSPSRGDTQYF
TRBJ1-1 - TRBV6-5 - TGTGCCAGCAGTTTCACCGGGGCATCGAACACTGAAGCTTTCTTT CASSFTGASNTEAFF
TRBJ1-2 - TRBV4-3 TRBD1 TGCGCCAGCAGCGACTCAGGGGGCTCTGGCTACACCTTC CASSDSGGSGYTF
TRBJ2-3 - TRBV23-1 - TGCGCCAGCAGTCAACACAGAACGAGCACAGATACGCAGTATTTT CASSQHRTSTDTQYF
TRBJ2-1 few TRBV9 - TGTGCCAGCAGCGCACTTGCTAACAATGAGCAGTTCTTC CASSALANNEQFF
TRBJ1-1 - TRBV6-5 - TGTGCCAGCAGGAGAGCATTGGGGACGAACACTGAAGCTTTCTTT CASRRALGTNTEAFF
TRBJ1-1 - TRBV6-5 - TGTGCCAGCAGTGGGTTTGGGACGGCGAACACTGAAGCTTTCTTT CASSGFGTANTEAFF
TRBJ2-7 - TRBV7-9 - TGTGCCAGCAGCTCGACGGGACTTAGCTCCTACGAGCAGTACTTC CASSSTGLSSYEQYF
TRBJ2-5 - TRBV20-1 - TGCAGTGCGATCGGGTGGGAGACCCAGTACTTC CSAIGWETQYF
TRBJ2-2 - TRBV10-3 - TGTGCCATCAGTGAACCTTCCGGGGAGCTGTTTTTT CAISEPSGELFF
TRBJ2-7 few TRBV7-2 - TGTGCCAGCAGGGGTCCAGGGGAGTACGAGCAGTACTTC CASRGPGEYEQYF
TRBJ1-4 - TRBV27 - TGTGCCAGCAGGCTCAGGGCCAGGGTGACTAATGAAAAACTGTTTTTT CASRLRARVTNEKLFF
TRBJ1-2 - TRBV6-1 TRBD1 TGTGCCAGCAGGGACAGGGTTGGCTATGGCTACACCTTC CASRDRVGYGYTF
TRBJ2-1 few TRBV13 TRBD2 TGTGCCAGCAGCACTTGGACTAGCGGGGGACATGAGCAGTTCTTC CASSTWTSGGHEQFF